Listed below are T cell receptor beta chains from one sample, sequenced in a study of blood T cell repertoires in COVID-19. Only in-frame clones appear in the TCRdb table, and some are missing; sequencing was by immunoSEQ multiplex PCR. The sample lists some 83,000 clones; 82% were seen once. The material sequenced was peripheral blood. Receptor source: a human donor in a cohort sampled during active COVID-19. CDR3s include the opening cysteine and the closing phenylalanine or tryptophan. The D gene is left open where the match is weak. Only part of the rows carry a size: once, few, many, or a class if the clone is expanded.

TGTGCCAGCTCACAACGGTCTGGCAATCAGCCCCAGCATTTT,CASSQRSGNQPQHF,.,TRBV18,.,TRBJ1-5,14
TGTGCCAGCAGCTTAGTAAGTCAAAGAAGGGGCACTGAAGCTTTCTTT,CASSLVSQRRGTEAFF,.,TRBV7-9,.,TRBJ1-1,16
TGCGCCAGCAGCCAAGTCCCGACAGCCGGAAACGAAAAACTGTTTTTT,CASSQVPTAGNEKLFF,.,TRBV4-1,.,TRBJ1-4,16
TGTGCCACCGGGAGGGGACTAGCGGGGACAGGCGAGCAGTTCTTC,CATGRGLAGTGEQFF,TRBD2,TRBV24-1,.,TRBJ2-1,15
TGTGCCAGTACCGGGGACAAAACCTGGGAGCAGTTCTTC,CASTGDKTWEQFF,.,TRBV19,.,TRBJ2-1,13
TGTGCCAGCAGTCGGGACAGGGTTCAGTACTTC,CASSRDRVQYF,TRBD1,TRBV6-5,.,TRBJ2-7,11
TGTGCCAGCATGGGGGGGCTCCTCTCTGGGGCCAACGTCCTGACTTTC,CASMGGLLSGANVLTF,.,TRBV2,.,TRBJ2-6,16
TGCGCCAGCAGCTTGGGAGGGTGGAATCAGCCCCAGCATTTT,CASSLGGWNQPQHF,.,TRBV5-1,few,TRBJ1-5,14
TGTGCCAGCAGCCCGCGACAGGGAGTTAATTCACCCCTCCACTTT,CASSPRQGVNSPLHF,TRBD1,TRBV14,.,TRBJ1-6,15
TGTGCCAGCAGCCCAGGGACTTATACAGATACGCAGTATTTT,CASSPGTYTDTQYF,.,TRBV3-1/TRBV3-2,.,TRBJ2-3,14
TGTGCCAGCAGCCAAGATCCGGGGACTGAAGCTTTCTTT,CASSQDPGTEAFF,.,TRBV4-2,.,TRBJ1-1,13
TGTGCCAGCAGCCTAGGACAGTTTATGAACACTGAAGCTTTCTTT,CASSLGQFMNTEAFF,.,TRBV14,few,TRBJ1-1,15
TGCGCCAGCAGCTTCAGGGATCCCTACGAGCAGTACTTC,CASSFRDPYEQYF,.,TRBV5-1,.,TRBJ2-7,13
TGTGCCAGCAGCGCGCAGGGGACTGAAGCTTTCTTT,CASSAQGTEAFF,.,TRBV9,.,TRBJ1-1,12
TGCAGTGCTAGTAACACAGGGGGGGGCTACACCTTC,CSASNTGGGYTF,TRBD1,TRBV20-1,.,TRBJ1-2,12
TGTGCCAGCAGCTCGATGCTTTTGACGTTGGACAGCTACGAGCAGTACTTC,CASSSMLLTLDSYEQYF,.,TRBV7-9,.,TRBJ2-7,17
TGTGCCAGCAGCTCAGGACTGACAAACACCGGGGAGCTGTTTTTT,CASSSGLTNTGELFF,.,TRBV7-9,.,TRBJ2-2,15
TGTGCCAGCAGCCTCTTTCGGGGAGGCTACACCTTC,CASSLFRGGYTF,.,TRBV3-1/TRBV3-2,.,TRBJ1-2,12
TGTGCCAGCAGCCACCCGGGACAGGGGATCTACGAGCAGTACTTC,CASSHPGQGIYEQYF,TRBD1,TRBV16,.,TRBJ2-7,15
TGTGCCAGCACCCGAGACGACAGGACCTCCTACGAGCAGTACTTC,CASTRDDRTSYEQYF,.,TRBV28,once,TRBJ2-7,15
TGTGCCAGTAGTACCGGGACAGGGACCTACAATGAGCAGTTCTTC,CASSTGTGTYNEQFF,TRBD1,TRBV19,once,TRBJ2-1,15
TGTGCCAGCAGCTTAGATCGGCGGAGGTTGAGCACTGAAGCTTTCTTT,CASSLDRRRLSTEAFF,.,TRBV13,.,TRBJ1-1,16
TGTGCCAGCAGCCCAAACGGAGAAATCTCCGGGGAGCTGTTTTTT,CASSPNGEISGELFF,.,TRBV7-9,few,TRBJ2-2,15
TGTGCCAGCTCACGCGACAGGGATGGCTACACCTTC,CASSRDRDGYTF,TRBD1,TRBV18,few,TRBJ1-2,12
TGTGCTAGCATTTTGACAGGCCAAGAGACCCAGTACTTC,CASILTGQETQYF,.,TRBV12-5,.,TRBJ2-5,13
TGTGCTAGCAGCTTAGCCGGGACAGGGGGCCACGAGCAGTACTTC,CASSLAGTGGHEQYF,TRBD1,TRBV7-7,.,TRBJ2-7,15